The source of this T cell receptor beta chain is a study of T cell responses to AZD1222 COVID-19 vaccine. Study-level background: It was second doses at about 4 or about 12 weeks that were pooled. Study results and limitations: Spike was spanned by vaccine-associated CD4 TCRs, with dominance at 160-218 and 743-854. Among the donors, most were white British and more were female, and clonal diversity was possibly underestimated. Spike-specific TCRs gained breadth and depth after people received two AZD1222 doses.

Note on this clone: Its target is unknown.

The V gene end was trimmed by 4 bases and the J gene end by 3 bases; junction bases not matched to a gene: 8. The CDR3 length is 15 residues. From germline, CDR1 is SGHTA and CDR2 FQGNSA. The assay was immunoSEQ multiplex PCR, and TCRdb's table has in-frame clones only and misses some. This sample carries 100,000 to 130,000 clones, 90% to 95% of them seen once, and the ten largest clones take approximately 22%. The sample in question was peripheral blood, obtained on day 0 of AZD1222 vaccination. The receptor was derived from an adult in good health. The chain carries TRBV7-2 and TRBJ2-7, with 8 bases aligning to TRBD2. The CDR3 DNA sequence: TGTGCCAGCAGCTACACCGGGACTAGAGTCTACGAGCAGTACTTC. This translates into CASSYTGTRVYEQYF.